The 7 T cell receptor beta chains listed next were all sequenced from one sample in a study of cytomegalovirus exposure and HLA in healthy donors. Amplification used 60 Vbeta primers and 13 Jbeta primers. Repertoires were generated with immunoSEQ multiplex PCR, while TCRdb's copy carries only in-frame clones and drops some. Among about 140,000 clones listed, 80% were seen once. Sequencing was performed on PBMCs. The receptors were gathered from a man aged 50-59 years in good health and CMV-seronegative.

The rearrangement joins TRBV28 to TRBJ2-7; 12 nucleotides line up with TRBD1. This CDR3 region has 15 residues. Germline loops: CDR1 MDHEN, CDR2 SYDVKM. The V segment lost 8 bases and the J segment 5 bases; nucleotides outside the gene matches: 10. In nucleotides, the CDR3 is TGTGCCAGCTTCCCCGGGGGACAGGGGGCCGACGAGCAGTACTTC. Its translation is CASFPGGQGADEQYF.

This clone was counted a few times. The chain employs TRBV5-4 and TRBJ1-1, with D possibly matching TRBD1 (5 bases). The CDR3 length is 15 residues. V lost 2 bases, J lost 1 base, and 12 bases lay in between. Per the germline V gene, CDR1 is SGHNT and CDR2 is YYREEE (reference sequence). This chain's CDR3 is CASSLPGYKNTEAFF. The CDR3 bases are TGTGCCAGCAGCTTACCAGGGTACAAGAACACTGAAGCTTTCTTT.

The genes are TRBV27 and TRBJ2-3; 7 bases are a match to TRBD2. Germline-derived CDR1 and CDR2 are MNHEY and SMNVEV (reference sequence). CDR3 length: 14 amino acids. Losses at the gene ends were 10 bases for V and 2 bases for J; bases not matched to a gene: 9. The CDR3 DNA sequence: TGTGCCACCTCAGCGGGGAGGACCACAGATACGCAGTATTTT. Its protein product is CATSAGRTTDTQYF.

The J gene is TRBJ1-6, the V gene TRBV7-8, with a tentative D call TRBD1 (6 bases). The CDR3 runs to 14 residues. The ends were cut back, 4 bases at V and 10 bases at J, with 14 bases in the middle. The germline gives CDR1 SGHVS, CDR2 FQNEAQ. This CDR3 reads CASSYGGARSPLHF. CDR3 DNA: TGTGCCAGCAGCTATGGGGGGGCTAGATCACCCCTCCACTTT. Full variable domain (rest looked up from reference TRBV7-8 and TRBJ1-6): GAGVSQSPRYKVAKRGQDVALRCDPISGHVSLFWYQQALGQGPEFLTYFQNEAQLDKSGLPSDRFFAERPEGSVSTLKIQRTQQEDSAVYLCASSYGGARSPLHFGNGTRLTVT.

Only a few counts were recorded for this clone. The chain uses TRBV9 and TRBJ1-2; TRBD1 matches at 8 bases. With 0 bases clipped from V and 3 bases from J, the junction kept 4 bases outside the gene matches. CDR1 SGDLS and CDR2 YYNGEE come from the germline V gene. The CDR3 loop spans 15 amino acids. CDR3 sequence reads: CASSVAAGGDYGYTF. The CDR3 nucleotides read TGTGCCAGCAGCGTAGCTGCAGGGGGCGACTATGGCTACACCTTC.

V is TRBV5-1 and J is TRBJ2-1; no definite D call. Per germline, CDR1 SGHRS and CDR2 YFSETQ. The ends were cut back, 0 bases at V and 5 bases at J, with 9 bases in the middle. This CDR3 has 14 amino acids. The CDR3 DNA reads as TGCGCCAGCAGCTTGGCCCGGAGAGACAATGAGCAGTTCTTC. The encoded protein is CASSLARRDNEQFF.

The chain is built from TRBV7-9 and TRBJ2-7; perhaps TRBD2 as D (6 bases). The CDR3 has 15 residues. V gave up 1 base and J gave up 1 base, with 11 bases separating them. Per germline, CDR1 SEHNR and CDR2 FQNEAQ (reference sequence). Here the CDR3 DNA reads TGTGCCAGCAGCTTAGAATCAGGGAGGTCCTACGAGCAGTACTTC. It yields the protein CASSLESGRSYEQYF.